These 18 T cell receptor beta chains were all obtained from the same sample, sequenced in a study of shared clonotypes between healthy human individuals. Sequencing used immunoSEQ multiplex PCR; TCRdb keeps in-frame clones, though not all of them. The sample lists under 2,000,000 clones; about 95% were seen once. The naive CD8 subset, CD45RO-negative cells positively selected for CCR7, excluded terminally differentiated effector memory CD45RA+ cells. The sequenced sample was naive CD8+ T cells sorted from blood. These TCRs come from a man aged 18-30 years in good health.

As to this clone: Other nucleotide sequences from this sample produce the same CDR3. The chain couples TRBV7-9 to TRBJ2-1; D unresolved. The germline V gene has CDR1 SEHNR and CDR2 FQNEAQ (reference sequence). The CDR3 contains 15 residues. V was clipped by 1 base and J by 1 base, with 8 bases between them. CDR3 loop: CASSLGSFSYNEQFF. Written as DNA, the CDR3 is TGTGCCAGCAGCTTAGGTAGCTTTTCCTACAATGAGCAGTTCTTC.

This chain joins TRBV11-2 and TRBJ1-1, with 9 bases that match TRBD1. V shed 5 bases, J shed 1 base, and the junction held 2 bases outside the gene matches. The CDR3 covers 14 residues. Germline V gene data show CDR1 as SGHAT and CDR2 as FQNNGV. The CDR3 region has the DNA TGTGCCAGCAGCCCGGGACAGGGGAACACTGAAGCTTTCTTT. Translating it yields CASSPGQGNTEAFF.

V is TRBV28 and J is TRBJ2-1; 10 nucleotides line up with TRBD1. The trim removed 6 bases at V and 8 bases at J, leaving 16 bases unmatched. This CDR3 is built from 17 residues. Germline CDR1 reads MDHEN; CDR2 reads SYDVKM. As DNA, the CDR3 is TGTGCCAGCAGAAAGTTTAAGGGGACAGGGGTAGGCGATGAGCAGTTCTTC. Translated: CASRKFKGTGVGDEQFF. Full variable domain (missing parts from reference TRBV28 and TRBJ2-1): DVKVTQSSRYLVKRTGEKVFLECVQDMDHENMFWYRQDPGLGLRLIYFSYDVKMKEKGDIPEGYSVSREKKERFSLILESASTNQTSMYLCASRKFKGTGVGDEQFFGPGTRLTVL.

The genes are TRBV9 and TRBJ2-1; 10 bases are shared with TRBD2. The CDR3 runs 13 residues. The germline V gene encodes CDR1 SGDLS and CDR2 YYNGEE. The V gene end was trimmed by 7 bases and the J gene end by 7 bases; junction bases not matched to a gene: 5. The CDR3 region is CASGLAGVNEQFF. The CDR3 nucleotides read TGTGCCAGCGGGCTAGCGGGAGTTAATGAGCAGTTCTTC.

The chain is built from TRBV2 and TRBJ2-7; D not resolved. Germline assignment: CDR1 SNHLY and CDR2 FYNNEI. The V gene lost 7 bases and the J gene lost 7 bases, with 17 bases spanning the gap. The CDR3 loop spans 13 amino acids. The CDR3 loop is CASTGNSNGEQYF. CDR3 in DNA: TGTGCCAGCACAGGAAACTCTAATGGGGAGCAGTACTTC.

This clone was counted once. The genes are TRBV9 and TRBJ2-1; TRBD2 aligns across 11 bases. CDR3 length equals 15 residues. Germline V gene data show CDR1 as SGDLS and CDR2 as YYNGEE. With V trimmed by 0 bases and J by 8 bases, 4 bases remained unmatched. Here the CDR3 DNA reads TGTGCCAGCAGCGTAGGTACTAGCGGGGGCCATGAGCAGTTCTTC. Translating gives CASSVGTSGGHEQFF.

The rearrangement links TRBV5-6 to TRBJ1-2; 8 bases map to TRBD1. Germline V lookup: CDR1 SGHDT, CDR2 YYEEEE. Germline trimming cut 4 bases from V and 4 bases from J; bases unmatched to any gene: 9. CDR3 length: 15 residues. In DNA form, the CDR3 reads TGTGCCAGCAGCGTTCAGGGGGCGCCGCCCTATGGCTACACCTTC. It specifies CASSVQGAPPYGYTF.

V usage is TRBV4-1 and J usage is TRBJ1-1; D is perhaps TRBD1 (5 bases). Per the germline V gene, CDR1 is MGHRA and CDR2 is YSYEKL. The CDR3 extends over 15 amino acids. V was trimmed by 0 bases and J by 0 bases, leaving 8 bases between them. CDR3 in DNA: TGCGCCAGCAGCCAAGAGGGCAGGGTGAACACTGAAGCTTTCTTT. This encodes CASSQEGRVNTEAFF.

V usage is TRBV30 and J usage is TRBJ1-2; 10 bases match TRBD1. Trimming removed 8 bases from V and 8 bases from J; junction bases left unmatched: 14. Germline CDR1 is GTSNPN and CDR2 is SVGIG (reference sequence). The CDR3 covers 14 residues. In nucleotides, the CDR3 is TGTGCCGGAGAATTAGACAGGGGGCTGGGCGGCTACACCTTC. Translation gives CAGELDRGLGGYTF.

For this clone: The same CDR3 also results from other DNA sequences found in this sample. V gene TRBV27 combines with J gene TRBJ2-7; no firm D call. The ends were cut back, 6 bases at V and 4 bases at J, with 7 bases in the middle. The CDR3 has 11 amino acids. Looked up from germline, CDR1 is MNHEY and CDR2 is SMNVEV (reference sequence). The CDR3 sequence: CASSDLYEQYF. Here the CDR3 DNA reads TGTGCCAGCAGCGACCTGTACGAGCAGTACTTC.

The chain is built from TRBV27 and TRBJ2-7, with D perhaps TRBD1 (6 bases). Germline V gives CDR1 MNHEY, CDR2 SMNVEV (reference sequence). CDR3 size: 14 residues. Trimming took 3 bases from V and 6 from J, leaving 15 bases between them. CDR3 nucleotides: TGTGCCAGCAGTTTGGCAGGGGAAATTCTCGAGCAGTACTTC. Its protein is CASSLAGEILEQYF.

V gene TRBV2 combines with J gene TRBJ2-1; D gene uncertain. This CDR3 comprises 13 residues. Germline CDR1 is SNHLY and CDR2 is FYNNEI. The ends were cut back, 8 bases at V and 6 bases at J, with 14 bases in the middle. Written as DNA, the CDR3 is TGTGCCAGCCTCACATCCGGTGGCAATGAGCAGTTCTTC. This codes for CASLTSGGNEQFF.

V gene TRBV28 combines with J gene TRBJ2-7; TRBD2 matches 7 bases. J was trimmed by 2 bases and V by 5 bases; bases with no gene match: 15. Germline-derived CDR1 and CDR2 are MDHEN and SYDVKM. CDR3 length: 17 residues. The CDR3 bases are TGTGCCAGCAGTGGGGGGGGTATTACTAAGGTCCCCTACGAGCAGTACTTC. This gives the protein CASSGGGITKVPYEQYF.

As concerns this clone: This CDR3 is also generated by other DNA sequences in the sample. The V and J genes are TRBV28 and TRBJ2-1; no clear D gene. Germline-derived CDR1 and CDR2 are MDHEN and SYDVKM. CDR3 length equals 15 residues. The V end was cut by 5 bases, the J end by 0 bases, with 11 bases between. The CDR3 reads CASSPRPSSYNEQFF. CDR3 bases: TGTGCCAGCAGTCCCCGGCCTAGCTCCTACAATGAGCAGTTCTTC.

This chain joins TRBV6-5 and TRBJ1-4, with no clear D. This CDR3 region has 13 residues. Germline loops: CDR1 MNHEY, CDR2 SVGAGI. V was trimmed by 7 bases and J by 3 bases, leaving 9 bases between them. Here the CDR3 DNA reads TGTGCCAGCACTGACGGGGCTAATGAAAAACTGTTTTTT. Residues: CASTDGANEKLFF.

This chain connects TRBV13 to TRBJ2-5; D is unclear. The CDR3 extends over 13 amino acids. Germline-derived CDR1 and CDR2 are PRHDT and FYEKMQ (reference sequence). V was trimmed by 0 bases and J by 5 bases, leaving 7 bases between them. CDR3 DNA: TGTGCCAGCAGCTTAGGGGAGATGGAGACCCAGTACTTC. It is translated as CASSLGEMETQYF.

V usage is TRBV5-6 and J usage is TRBJ1-5; D call uncertain. CDR3 length: 14 residues. Germline V gene data show CDR1 as SGHDT and CDR2 as YYEEEE. V lost 2 bases and J lost 7, with 13 bases in between. The CDR3 here is CASSFWERGQPQHF. In DNA form, the CDR3 reads TGTGCCAGCAGCTTTTGGGAAAGAGGGCAGCCCCAGCATTTT. The full variable domain, with the rest looked up from reference TRBV5-6 and TRBJ1-5, is DAGVTQSPTHLIKTRGQQVTLRCSPKSGHDTVSWYQQALGQGPQFIFQYYEEEERQRGNFPDRFSGHQFPNYSSELNVNALLLGDSALYLCASSFWERGQPQHFGDGTRLSIL.

This clone was detected only once. This chain joins TRBV5-6 and TRBJ2-7, with 7 bases that match TRBD2. Germline CDR1 SGHDT, CDR2 YYEEEE. J gave up 9 bases and V 4 bases, and 10 bases lay outside the gene matches. The CDR3 loop spans 13 amino acids. DNA of the CDR3: TGTGCCAGCAGCCCCGGGGAGGGCGTCCGGCAGTACTTC. Protein product: CASSPGEGVRQYF.